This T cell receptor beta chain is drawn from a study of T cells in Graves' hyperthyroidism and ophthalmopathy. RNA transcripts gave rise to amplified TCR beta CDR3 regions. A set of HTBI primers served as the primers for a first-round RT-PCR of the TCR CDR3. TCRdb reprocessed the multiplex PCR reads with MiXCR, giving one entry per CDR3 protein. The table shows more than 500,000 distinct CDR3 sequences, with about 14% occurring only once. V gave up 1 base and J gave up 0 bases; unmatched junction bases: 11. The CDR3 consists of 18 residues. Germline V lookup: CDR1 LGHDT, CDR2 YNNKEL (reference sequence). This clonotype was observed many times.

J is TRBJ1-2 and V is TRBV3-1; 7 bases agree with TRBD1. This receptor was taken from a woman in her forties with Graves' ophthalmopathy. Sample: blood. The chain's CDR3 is CASSQGTLGTVTNYGYTF. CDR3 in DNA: TGTGCCAGCAGCCAAGGGACCTTAGGGACAGTTACTAACTATGGCTACACCTTC. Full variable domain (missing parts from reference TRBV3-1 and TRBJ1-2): DTAVSQTPKYLVTQMGNDKSIKCEQNLGHDTMYWYKQDSKKFLKIMFSYNNKELIINETVPNRFSPKSPDKAHLNLHINSLELGDSAVYFCASSQGTLGTVTNYGYTFGSGTRLTVV.